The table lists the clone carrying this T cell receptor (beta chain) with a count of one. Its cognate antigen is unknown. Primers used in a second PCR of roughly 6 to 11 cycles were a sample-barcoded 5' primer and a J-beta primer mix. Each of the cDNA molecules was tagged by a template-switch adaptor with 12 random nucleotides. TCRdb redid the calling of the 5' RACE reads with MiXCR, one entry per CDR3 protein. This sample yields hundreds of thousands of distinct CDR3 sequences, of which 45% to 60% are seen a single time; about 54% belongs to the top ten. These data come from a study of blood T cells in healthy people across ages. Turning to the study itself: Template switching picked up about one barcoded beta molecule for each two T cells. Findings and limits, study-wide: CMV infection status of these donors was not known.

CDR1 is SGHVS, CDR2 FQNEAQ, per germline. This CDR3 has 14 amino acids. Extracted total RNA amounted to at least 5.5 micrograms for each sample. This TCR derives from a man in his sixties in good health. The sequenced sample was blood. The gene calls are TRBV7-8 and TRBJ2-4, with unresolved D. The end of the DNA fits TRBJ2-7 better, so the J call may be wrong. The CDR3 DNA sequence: TGTGCCAGCAGCTTAGTGGCAGGTATACACGAGCAGTACTTC. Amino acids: CASSLVAGIHEQYF.